This T cell receptor (beta chain) was found in a study of CD8 T cells in ankylosing spondylitis. In its sample, this clonotype was seen many times. Its antigen is still unknown. A read error may produce the germline difference seen at one junction end. Study observations and caveats: Among TCR beta sequences, a motif of several highly homologous variants appeared characteristic of ankylosing spondylitis blood. Significant enrichment of disease-linked clones was reported in matched ankylosing spondylitis synovial fluid. Disease-linked clones, CD8+, were relatively rare in peripheral blood.

Quantitative 5'-RACE with molecular barcodes was used to make the TCR beta libraries. MiXCR, run by TCRdb on the 5' RACE reads, gives a single entry per CDR3 protein. Of about 130,000 distinct CDR3 sequences listed, 7% to 10% are singletons. The V gene's germline CDR1 is DFQATT and CDR2 SNEGSKA (reference sequence). The CDR3 totals 13 residues. The chain uses TRBV20-1 and TRBJ2-7; 7 nucleotides agree with TRBD1. This clonotype was obtained from a male donor with ankylosing spondylitis or in good health (not recorded which). The sequenced sample consisted of blood, either unsorted or a sorted T cell fraction (not recorded which). This CDR3 is CSAPVGQRNDQYF. The DNA of the CDR3 is TGCAGTGCCCCGGTGGGACAGCGTAACGATCAGTACTTC.